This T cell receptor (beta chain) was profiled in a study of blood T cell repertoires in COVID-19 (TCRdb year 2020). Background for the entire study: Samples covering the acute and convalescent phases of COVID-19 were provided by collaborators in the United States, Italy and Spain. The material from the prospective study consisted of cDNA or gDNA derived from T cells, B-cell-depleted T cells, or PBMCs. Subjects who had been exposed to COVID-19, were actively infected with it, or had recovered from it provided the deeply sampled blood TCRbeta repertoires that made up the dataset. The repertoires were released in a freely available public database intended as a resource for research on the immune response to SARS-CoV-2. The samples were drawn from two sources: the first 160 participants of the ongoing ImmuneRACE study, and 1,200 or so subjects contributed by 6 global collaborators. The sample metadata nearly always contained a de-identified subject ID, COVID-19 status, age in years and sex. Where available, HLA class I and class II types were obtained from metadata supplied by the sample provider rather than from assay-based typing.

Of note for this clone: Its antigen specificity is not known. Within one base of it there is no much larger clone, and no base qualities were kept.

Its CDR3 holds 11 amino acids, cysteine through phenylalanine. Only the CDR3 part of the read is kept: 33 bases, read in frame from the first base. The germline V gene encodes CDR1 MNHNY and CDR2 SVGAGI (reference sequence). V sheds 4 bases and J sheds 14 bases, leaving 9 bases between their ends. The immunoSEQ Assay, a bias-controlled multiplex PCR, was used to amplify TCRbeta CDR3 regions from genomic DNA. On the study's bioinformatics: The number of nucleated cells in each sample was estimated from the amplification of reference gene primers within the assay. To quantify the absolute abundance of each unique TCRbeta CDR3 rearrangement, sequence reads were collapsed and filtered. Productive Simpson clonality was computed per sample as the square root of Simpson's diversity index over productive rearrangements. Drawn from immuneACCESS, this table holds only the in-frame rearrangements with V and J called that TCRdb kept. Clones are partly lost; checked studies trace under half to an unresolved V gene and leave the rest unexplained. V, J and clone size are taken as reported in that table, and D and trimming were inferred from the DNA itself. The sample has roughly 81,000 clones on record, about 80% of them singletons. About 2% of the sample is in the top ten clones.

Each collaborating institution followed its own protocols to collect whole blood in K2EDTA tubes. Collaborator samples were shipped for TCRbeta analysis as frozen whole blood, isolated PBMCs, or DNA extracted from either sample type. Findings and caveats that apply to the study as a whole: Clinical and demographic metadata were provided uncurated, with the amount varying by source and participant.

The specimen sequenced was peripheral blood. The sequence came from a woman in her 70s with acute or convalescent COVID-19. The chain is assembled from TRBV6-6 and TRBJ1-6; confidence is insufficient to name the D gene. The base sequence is TGTGCCAGCAGTTCATCAGTCTCCCTCCACTTT. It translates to CASSSSVSLHF.